The clone carrying this TCR beta chain was counted between two and nine times. No antigen is known for it. The CDR3 has 15 amino acids. Germline CDR1 and CDR2: SGHRS and YFSETQ. V was shortened by 0 bases and J by 7 bases, with 16 bases between the two germline ends. The sample is drawn from a study of T cells after yellow fever vaccination. Study-wide results and caveats: Post-booster samples contained most primary-vaccination clones (approximately 97% CD4, about 90% CD8). Abundant bulk-derived clonotypes could contaminate FACS-sorted repertoires.

Researchers made TCR cDNA using 5'RACE template switching, and this step added a universal primer site and UMIs. TCRdb recomputed calls from the 5' RACE reads with MiXCR, one row per CDR3 protein. The data show hundreds of thousands of distinct CDR3 sequences, roughly 9% seen once. This TCR derives from a man aged 18 to 29 who received the YFV17D yellow fever vaccine. This chain uses TRBV5-1 with TRBJ1-2; D possibly corresponds to TRBD1 (5 bases). The sample in question was CD4+ T cells sorted from PBMCs, obtained 5 days after the yellow fever booster vaccination. CDR3 sequence reads: CASSLELGGSGGYTF. Here the CDR3 DNA reads TGCGCCAGCAGCTTGGAATTGGGGGGATCGGGTGGCTACACCTTC.